This T cell receptor (beta chain) came from a study of blood T cells in healthy people across ages. CDR1 is MNHEY and CDR2 is SVGAGI in the germline V gene. The CDR3 sequence is 15 residues long. Trimming cost V 4 bases and J 4 bases; bases outside gene matches: 7. Study-wide points: Diversity of TCR beta per million T cells declined in a roughly linear way with age.

With a J-beta primer mix and a sample-barcoded 5' primer, a second PCR ran 7 to 11 cycles. The yield of each sample was at least 2.5 million CDR3-containing paired-end reads. MiXCR, run by TCRdb on the 5' RACE reads, gives a single entry per CDR3 protein. The sample holds 780,000 or so distinct CDR3 sequences, roughly three fifths seen once. In terms of origin and age, donors were healthy Caucasian individuals from Russia aged 6 to 90. Each individual donor underwent a draw of roughly 10 milliliters of peripheral blood. Of note for this clonotype: No antigen is known for it.

The source of this sequence is a middle-aged man in good health. The specimen was blood. The rearrangement uses TRBV6-5 and TRBJ1-1, with 9 bases aligning to TRBD1. CDR3 in amino acids: CASSSGQGRGTEAFF. CDR3 coding DNA: TGTGCCAGCAGTTCGGGACAGGGCAGGGGCACTGAAGCTTTCTTT.